Below are 27 T cell receptor beta chains sequenced from a single sample in a study of PD-1 blockade in classical Hodgkin lymphoma. Brentuximab vedotin exposure varied, and every patient relapsed after autologous stem cell transplantation. The data were produced by immunoSEQ multiplex PCR, yet TCRdb's version contains in-frame clones alone and is incomplete. In the table there are some 150,000 clones, about four fifths of which are singletons. Source: peripheral blood mononuclear cells (PBMCs), taken before the second cycle of nivolumab. The receptors originated from a human donor with classical Hodgkin lymphoma.

This clone has only a few counts. The chain carries TRBV6-6 and TRBJ1-1; TRBD1 is a possible D gene (5 bases). The CDR3 consists of 11 residues. The germline V gene encodes CDR1 MNHNY and CDR2 SVGAGI (reference sequence). Between the trimmed V and J ends, which lost 7 bases and 14 bases, there was a span of 17 bases. The CDR3 DNA reads TGTGCCAGCAAGGGACCCTCGGCGTTGTTCTTT. It translates to CASKGPSALFF.

The chain is built from TRBV9 and TRBJ1-6; 7 bases line up with TRBD1. Germline trimming cut 4 bases from V and 3 bases from J; bases unmatched to any gene: 7. Germline V gene lookup returns CDR1 SGDLS and CDR2 YYNGEE. The CDR3 consists of 16 residues. The DNA of the CDR3 is TGTGCCAGCAGCCTTCGGACAGGAGTCTATAATTCACCCCTCCACTTT. Protein product: CASSLRTGVYNSPLHF.

The rearrangement joins TRBV7-3 to TRBJ2-1; D remains unclear. Germline CDR1 SGHTA, CDR2 FQGTGA. The CDR3 consists of 14 residues. V lost 2 bases to trimming and J lost 7 bases, with 12 bases between them. The CDR3, as DNA: TGTGCCAGCAGCTTAGTTGAATTTGGGAATGAGCAGTTCTTC. This codes for CASSLVEFGNEQFF.

The chain joins TRBV11-2 to TRBJ2-3; either TRBD1 or TRBD2 may supply D (5 bases each). This CDR3 has 15 residues. Germline CDR1 SGHAT, CDR2 FQNNGV. V dropped 4 bases and J dropped 4 bases, with 15 bases sitting between them. In nucleotides, the CDR3 is TGTGCCAGCAGCTCCTGGGTCGGGGCCGCAGATACGCAGTATTTT. It is translated as CASSSWVGAADTQYF. Variable domain in full (rest from reference TRBV11-2 and TRBJ2-3): EAGVAQSPRYKIIEKRQSVAFWCNPISGHATLYWYQQILGQGPKLLIQFQNNGVVDDSQLPKDRFSAERLKGVDSTLKIQPAKLEDSAVYLCASSSWVGAADTQYFGPGTRLTVL.

This clone was detected only a few times. J is TRBJ2-3 and V is TRBV28; 9 bases match TRBD2. V was pared by 5 bases and J by 4 bases, with 7 bases of the junction left unmatched. This CDR3 spans 15 amino acids. Germline V gene data show CDR1 as MDHEN and CDR2 as SYDVKM. CDR3 region: CASSRSSGISDTQYF. CDR3 DNA sequence: TGTGCCAGCAGTCGTTCTAGCGGGATATCAGATACGCAGTATTTT.

This clone was observed once. Other DNA sequences in the same sample also yield this CDR3. The chain has TRBV6-5 and TRBJ1-2, with 7 bases fitting TRBD1. Germline V gene data show CDR1 as MNHEY and CDR2 as SVGAGI. Trimming removed 6 bases from V and 4 bases from J; junction bases left unmatched: 2. The CDR3 covers 12 residues. The CDR3 region has the DNA TGTGCCAGCAGCCCAGGGGGCTATGGCTACACCTTC. Its protein is CASSPGGYGYTF.

This chain joins TRBV4-1 and TRBJ2-7; D is unclear. From germline, CDR1 is MGHRA and CDR2 YSYEKL. CDR3 length: 15 residues. V lost 4 bases, J lost 7 bases, and 20 bases lay in between. The CDR3 region has the DNA TGCGCCAGCAGCCCACAAAGATTAGATAGGTTTGAGCAGTACTTC. Its translation is CASSPQRLDRFEQYF.

The V and J genes are TRBV5-6 and TRBJ2-1; D gene ambiguous. CDR1 and CDR2 (germline): SGHDT, YYEEEE. V was clipped by 0 bases and J by 7 bases, with 2 bases between them. The CDR3 is 11 amino acids. In DNA form, the CDR3 reads TGTGCCAGCAGCTTGGGAAATGAGCAGTTCTTC. Translated: CASSLGNEQFF. Complete variable domain (other parts from reference TRBV5-6 and TRBJ2-1): DAGVTQSPTHLIKTRGQQVTLRCSPKSGHDTVSWYQQALGQGPQFIFQYYEEEERQRGNFPDRFSGHQFPNYSSELNVNALLLGDSALYLCASSLGNEQFFGPGTRLTVL.

This chain connects TRBV18 to TRBJ1-2; D is possibly TRBD1 (6 bases). Trimming shortened V by 1 base and J by 5 bases, and 11 bases separated the two germline ends. Germline V gives CDR1 KGHSH, CDR2 LQKENI. CDR3 length: 14 residues. Written as DNA, the CDR3 is TGTGCCAGCTCACCACGGTACAGGGAGTATGGCTACACCTTC. Its translation: CASSPRYREYGYTF.

The chain recombines TRBV19 with TRBJ2-1, with unresolved D. CDR1 and CDR2 from the germline V gene are LNHDA and SQIVND (reference sequence). This CDR3 contains 15 residues. V was shortened by 2 bases and J by 0 bases, with 8 bases between the two germline ends. The CDR3 DNA sequence: TGTGCCAGTAGTATATACCACACCTCCTACAATGAGCAGTTCTTC. Its protein is CASSIYHTSYNEQFF.

J is TRBJ1-5 and V is TRBV19, with D possibly TRBD1 on 5 matching bases. The germline V gene encodes CDR1 LNHDA and CDR2 SQIVND (reference sequence). CDR3 length: 17 amino acids. Between the trimmed V and J ends, which lost 5 bases and 1 base, there was a span of 18 bases. The CDR3, as DNA: TGTGCCAGTAGTCCTCGGGCGCGCTGGGGGAGCAATCAGCCCCAGCATTTT. Translated: CASSPRARWGSNQPQHF.

This clone was recorded once. The chain recombines TRBV10-3 with TRBJ2-1; 11 nucleotides align to TRBD1. Germline loops: CDR1 ENHRY, CDR2 SYGVKD. Trimming removed 5 bases from V and 5 bases from J; junction bases left unmatched: 5. The CDR3 totals 15 residues. In DNA, the CDR3 is TGTGCCATCAGTACCGGGACAGGGGGGGACAATGAGCAGTTCTTC. Translated: CAISTGTGGDNEQFF.

This clone has a single count. V and J are TRBV5-1 and TRBJ2-6; perhaps TRBD1 as D (6 bases). V lost 4 bases and J lost 2, with 13 bases in between. CDR1 is SGHRS, CDR2 YFSETQ, per germline. The CDR3 consists of 16 residues. Written as DNA, the CDR3 is TGCGCCAGCAGCGGCACACAGGGAGCTGGGGCCAACGTCCTGACTTTC. It translates to CASSGTQGAGANVLTF.

The chain recombines TRBV6-1 with TRBJ1-6, with D perhaps matching TRBD1 (6 bases). With 4 bases removed from V and 6 bases from J, the gap between germline ends came to 13 bases. CDR3 length equals 15 residues. Germline values: CDR1 MNHNS, CDR2 SASEGT. In nucleotides, the CDR3 is TGTGCCAGCAGTGGGACAGTCCTTATTAATTCACCCCTCCACTTT. As protein: CASSGTVLINSPLHF.

This clone came up a few times. The V and J genes are TRBV5-4 and TRBJ2-1, with 12 positions matching TRBD2. V dropped 2 bases and J dropped 4; count of bases not matched to a gene: 1. CDR1 is SGHNT, CDR2 YYREEE, per germline (reference sequence). This CDR3 spans 15 amino acids. DNA of the CDR3: TGTGCCAGCAGCTTCACTAGCGGGGGGTACAATGAGCAGTTCTTC. Protein product: CASSFTSGGYNEQFF.

J is TRBJ1-5 and V is TRBV7-9; D unclear. This CDR3 contains 13 residues. Germline CDR1 reads SEHNR; CDR2 reads FQNEAQ (reference sequence). Trimming shortened V by 3 bases and J by 2 bases, and 5 bases separated the two germline ends. CDR3 nucleotide sequence: TGTGCCAGCAGCTTCCAGGGCAATCAGCCCCAGCATTTT. Residues: CASSFQGNQPQHF.

This clone was seen a single time. CDR3: CASSAPAPKQYF. For the CDR3, the DNA is TGTGCCAGCAGTGCCCCAGCGCCCAAGCAGTACTTC. The V gene is TRBV6-5, the J gene TRBJ2-7; D gene unclear. In germline, CDR1 is MNHEY, CDR2 SVGAGI. This CDR3 region has 12 residues. The germline V and J ends were trimmed by 5 bases and 8 bases, with 13 bases remaining between them.

This chain uses TRBV4-2 with TRBJ2-1; 13 positions agree with TRBD2. The length of the CDR3 is 19 residues. Germline V gives CDR1 LGHNA, CDR2 YNFKEQ. Trimming took 5 bases from V and 0 from J; bases not matched to a gene: 10. The chain's CDR3 is CASSRRGLAGPSSYNEQFF. The CDR3 nucleotides are TGTGCCAGCAGCAGACGGGGACTAGCGGGACCAAGCTCCTACAATGAGCAGTTCTTC.

This clone came up once. J is TRBJ2-1 and V is TRBV29-1, with TRBD2 identical over 10 bases. The length of the CDR3 is 14 residues. In germline, CDR1 is SQVTM, CDR2 ANQGSEA. V shed 2 bases, J shed 4 bases, and the junction held 2 bases outside the gene matches. DNA of the CDR3: TGCAGCGTTGAACAGCGGGAGGGTTACAATGAGCAGTTCTTC. It is translated as CSVEQREGYNEQFF.

In DNA form, the CDR3 reads TGTGCCTGGAGTGTATTATCTAGACAGGGCTCTGGAAACACCATATATTTT. It translates to CAWSVLSRQGSGNTIYF. The chain carries TRBV30 and TRBJ1-3; TRBD1 aligns across 7 bases. The CDR3 is 17 amino acids. Looked up from germline, CDR1 is GTSNPN and CDR2 is SVGIG (reference sequence). Germline trimming cut 0 bases from V and 0 bases from J; bases unmatched to any gene: 8.

The chain uses TRBV19 and TRBJ2-1; 7 bases align to TRBD2. The CDR3 totals 14 residues. V shed 6 bases and J 2 bases; nucleotides not matched to a gene: 4. The germline V gene has CDR1 LNHDA and CDR2 SQIVND (reference sequence). CDR3 nucleotides: TGTGCCAGTAGGGGTCGGGAGGCCTACAATGAGCAGTTCTTC. Protein: CASRGREAYNEQFF.

V and J are TRBV28 and TRBJ1-1, with 7 bases fitting TRBD1. With 2 bases clipped from V and 4 bases from J, the junction kept 7 bases outside the gene matches. This CDR3 has 15 residues. Looked up from germline, CDR1 is MDHEN and CDR2 is SYDVKM. This CDR3 is CASSLTTGAGTEAFF. In DNA, the CDR3 is TGTGCCAGCAGTTTAACTACAGGGGCGGGCACTGAAGCTTTCTTT.

This clone was detected a few times. The chain employs TRBV7-7 and TRBJ1-2; 10 nucleotides align to TRBD1. Germline V gives CDR1 SSHAT, CDR2 FNYEAQ (reference sequence). The CDR3 spans 16 residues. With 3 bases clipped from V and 2 bases from J, the junction kept 6 bases outside the gene matches. CDR3 sequence reads: CASSFTDRGPNYGYTF. CDR3 nucleotides: TGTGCCAGCAGCTTCACCGACAGGGGGCCCAACTATGGCTACACCTTC.

The sample holds one count of this clone. This chain uses TRBV5-5 with TRBJ1-3; D is perhaps TRBD1 (5 bases). CDR1 SGHKS and CDR2 YYEKEE come from the germline V gene (reference sequence). This CDR3 has 16 residues. The V end was cut by 6 bases, the J end by 2 bases, with 18 bases between. The CDR3 region is CASMVQGGYTGNTIYF. The CDR3 DNA reads as TGTGCCAGCATGGTCCAGGGCGGGTACACTGGAAACACCATATATTTT.

The rearrangement joins TRBV5-1 to TRBJ2-5, with 11 positions matching TRBD2. Germline loops: CDR1 SGHRS, CDR2 YFSETQ. V lost 4 bases to trimming and J lost 1 base; unmatched junction nucleotides: 9. This CDR3 has 17 residues. The CDR3 sequence is CASSLPGTSGPQETQYF. The CDR3 nucleotides are TGCGCCAGCAGCCTTCCCGGGACTAGCGGCCCCCAAGAGACCCAGTACTTC.

This rearrangement joins TRBV7-3 to TRBJ1-2; D is possibly TRBD1 (5 bases). Germline V lookup: CDR1 SGHTA, CDR2 FQGTGA. V shed 2 bases and J shed 3 bases, with 10 bases lying between them. This CDR3 comprises 14 residues. CDR3 DNA sequence: TGTGCCAGCAGCTTAGCGGGGGAAGACTATGGCTACACCTTC. Protein: CASSLAGEDYGYTF.

V and J are TRBV28 and TRBJ2-3, with no clear D. The V and J ends lost 5 bases and 2 bases respectively, with 11 bases between them. The CDR3 contains 14 residues. Germline assignment: CDR1 MDHEN and CDR2 SYDVKM. The chain's CDR3 is CASSPRTDTDTQYF. The CDR3, as DNA: TGTGCCAGCAGTCCGCGTACAGACACAGATACGCAGTATTTT. The whole variable domain, filled in from reference TRBV28 and TRBJ2-3, reads DVKVTQSSRYLVKRTGEKVFLECVQDMDHENMFWYRQDPGLGLRLIYFSYDVKMKEKGDIPEGYSVSREKKERFSLILESASTNQTSMYLCASSPRTDTDTQYFGPGTRLTVL.